Listed below are T cell receptor beta chains from one sample, sequenced in a study of blood T cell repertoires in COVID-19. Profiling relied on immunoSEQ multiplex PCR, and the TCRdb table lists in-frame clones only, not all of them. The data hold 200,000 to 250,000 clones, with almost 90% observed a single time. The sample was PBMCs or T cells enriched from blood (not recorded which). The receptors derive from a man in his thirties or forties who had been exposed to COVID-19. Both conserved end residues are part of each CDR3. The D gene is left open where the match is weak. Clone size is not always given. Where it is, it says once, few, many or a class for expanded clones.

NA,TRBV18,NA,TRBJ2-7,TGTGCCAGCTCACCTACAGGTCGGGTTGGACCTTACGAGCAGTACTTC,CASSPTGRVGPYEQYF
TRBD2,TRBV6-5,NA,TRBJ2-5,TGTGCCAGCAGGTATAGCGGGGAAGAGACCCAGTACTTC,CASRYSGEETQYF
NA,TRBV15,NA,TRBJ1-1,TGTGCCACCAGCAGAGATTTCGGAGAAACAGCTTTCTTT,CATSRDFGETAFF
NA,TRBV29-1,NA,TRBJ1-1,TGCAGCGTTTCTGGGGCAGGGTCAATTGCTTTCTTT,CSVSGAGSIAFF
NA,TRBV7-6,NA,TRBJ1-1,TGTGCCAGCAGCTTAAACGGGGAAATGAACACTGAAGCTTTCTTT,CASSLNGEMNTEAFF
NA,TRBV27,NA,TRBJ1-2,TGTGCCAGCAGCGGGACACCCACTAGGGGCTATGGCTACACCTTC,CASSGTPTRGYGYTF
NA,TRBV19,few,TRBJ2-2,TGTGCCACCCGTACCTCGGCTAGGTTAACGAACACCGGGGAGCTGTTTTTT,CATRTSARLTNTGELFF
TRBD1,TRBV9,NA,TRBJ2-2,TGTGCCAGCAGTCGCAACAGGGGATCGAACACCGGGGAGCTGTTTTTT,CASSRNRGSNTGELFF
NA,TRBV6-4,NA,TRBJ2-2,TGTGCCAGCAGTGACGGACAGCCGGGTGGGCTGTTTTTT,CASSDGQPGGLFF
NA,TRBV4-1,NA,TRBJ1-5,TGCGCCAGCAGCCAACAGGCTCCCTCGCCCCAGCATTTT,CASSQQAPSPQHF
NA,TRBV30,NA,TRBJ1-2,TGTGCCTTCCATCAGGGTTCGGGTTCTGGCTACACCTTC,CAFHQGSGSGYTF
TRBD1,TRBV7-2,NA,TRBJ1-2,TGTGCCAGCACCGTACAGGGGGGCCCCTATGGCTACACCTTC,CASTVQGGPYGYTF
NA,TRBV27,many,TRBJ2-5,TGTGCCAGCAGTCGACGCCGGACAGCACAAGAGACCCAGTACTTC,CASSRRRTAQETQYF
TRBD1,TRBV10-2,NA,TRBJ1-2,TGCGCCAGCAGTGAAAATGGACAGGGGTCCTACACCTTC,CASSENGQGSYTF
NA,TRBV5-4,NA,TRBJ2-6,TGTGCCAGCGGCTCCCCTCCCCGGGGGGCTATCTCTGGGGCCAACGTCCTGACTTTC,CASGSPPRGAISGANVLTF
NA,TRBV5-1,NA,TRBJ1-4,TGCGCCAGCAGCCCTCGAGAGATCGGTTTTTCTTTCGATGAAAAACTGTTTTTT,CASSPREIGFSFDEKLFF
TRBD1,TRBV4-1,once,TRBJ1-1,TGCGCCAGCAGCCATATCACAGGGGGCAAGGGGAACACTGAAGCTTTCTTT,CASSHITGGKGNTEAFF
TRBD2,TRBV18,NA,TRBJ2-7,TGTGCCAGCTCGCCAGGACTAGACGGCGAGCAGTACTTC,CASSPGLDGEQYF